This TCR beta chain appears in the sequencing data of a study of cytomegalovirus exposure and HLA in healthy donors. Turning to the study itself: An early release of data contained 80 million to 85 million unique TCRs, which came from HLA-typed donors. Study findings and constraints: The study flagged 150 to 200 TCR beta chains as cytomegalovirus-associated. CMV antigen specificity of a few CMV-associated chains was confirmed in vitro.

CDR1 is MNHNS, CDR2 SASEGT, per germline. The CDR3 loop spans 13 amino acids. Trimming stripped 7 bases from V and 0 bases from J, with 9 bases between. In regard to this clone: The antigen is unknown.

Vbeta (60) and Jbeta (13) primers were used in the PCR. Repertoires were generated with immunoSEQ multiplex PCR, while TCRdb's copy carries only in-frame clones and drops some. The table records 150,000 or so clones, about 85% of them present only once. The TCR was taken from a man younger than 30 in good health and CMV-seropositive. The specimen sequenced was PBMCs. The chain employs TRBV6-1 and TRBJ1-1; possible D gene TRBD1, 5 bases. The CDR3 bases are TGTGCCAGCAACCCAGGGATGAACACTGAAGCTTTCTTT. Its protein product is CASNPGMNTEAFF.